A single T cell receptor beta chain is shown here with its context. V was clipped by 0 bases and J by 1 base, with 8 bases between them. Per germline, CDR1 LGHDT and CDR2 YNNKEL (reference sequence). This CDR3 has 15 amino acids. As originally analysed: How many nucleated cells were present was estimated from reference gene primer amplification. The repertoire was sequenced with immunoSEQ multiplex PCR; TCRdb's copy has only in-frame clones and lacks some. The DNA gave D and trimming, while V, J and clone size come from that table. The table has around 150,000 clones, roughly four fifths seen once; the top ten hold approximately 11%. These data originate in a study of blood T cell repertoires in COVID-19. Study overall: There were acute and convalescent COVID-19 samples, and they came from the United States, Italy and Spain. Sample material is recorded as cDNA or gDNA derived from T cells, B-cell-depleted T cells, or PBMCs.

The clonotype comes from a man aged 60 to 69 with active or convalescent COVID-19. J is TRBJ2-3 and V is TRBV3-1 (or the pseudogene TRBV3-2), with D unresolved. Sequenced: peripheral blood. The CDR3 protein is CASSQDAAGTDTQYF. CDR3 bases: TGTGCCAGCAGCCAAGATGCGGCGGGCACAGATACGCAGTATTTT.